This is a list of T cell receptor beta chains from one sample in a study of T cells after yellow fever vaccination. TCRdb used MiXCR to reprocess the 5' RACE reads, holding one entry per CDR3 protein. The sample has under 200,000 distinct CDR3 sequences; approximately 6.8% are singletons. Source: CD4+ T cells sorted from PBMCs, taken 5 to 6 days after the first yellow fever vaccination. The receptors were sampled from a man aged 18-30 years who received the YFV17D yellow fever vaccine. The CDR3 runs from the conserved cysteine through the conserved F or W. Fields, in order: J gene, D gene, V gene, CDR3 length, clone size, CDR3 protein, CDR3 DNA. A D gene is named only where the DNA matches it firmly. Expanded clones get a size class; other rows say once, few or many, or leave the size out.

TRBJ2-3 | . | TRBV4-2 | 18 | few | CASSQAPLLGVGEDTQYF | TGTGCCAGCAGCCAAGCGCCTTTGTTAGGGGTTGGTGAGGATACGCAGTATTTT
TRBJ2-5 | TRBD2 | TRBV9 | 16 | many | CASSEGLAGGQETQYF | TGTGCCAGCAGCGAGGGACTAGCGGGGGGGCAAGAGACCCAGTACTTC
TRBJ1-1 | TRBD1 | TRBV20-1 | 15 | many | CSAGDARGLVGEAFF | TGCAGTGCCGGAGACGCCAGGGGGCTTGTTGGTGAAGCTTTCTTT
TRBJ2-2 | . | TRBV7-9 | 14 | many | CASSSYSYTGELFF | TGTGCCAGCAGCTCCTACAGTTACACCGGGGAGCTGTTTTTT
TRBJ2-3 | . | TRBV20-1 | 15 | . | CSALARRLSTDTQYF | TGCAGTGCTCTCGCGCGGCGGCTGAGCACAGATACGCAGTATTTT
TRBJ1-6 | . | TRBV12-3/TRBV12-4 | 12 | many | CASRPEGSPLHF | TGTGCCAGCAGACCTGAAGGTTCACCCCTCCACTTT
TRBJ1-6 | . | TRBV29-1 | 13 | many | CSVEVRSNSPLHF | TGCAGCGTTGAAGTCCGATCCAATTCACCCCTCCACTTT
TRBJ1-4 | TRBD1 | TRBV7-2 | 14 | many | CASNPTGGSEKLFF | TGTGCCAGCAATCCGACAGGGGGCTCTGAAAAACTGTTTTTT
TRBJ2-7 | . | TRBV27 | 16 | . | CASRTPGTTSSYEQYF | TGTGCCAGCAGGACCCCCGGGACAACGAGCTCCTACGAGCAGTACTTC
TRBJ2-7 | . | TRBV10-3 | 14 | many | CAISEGGGQDEQYF | TGTGCCATCAGTGAGGGCGGAGGTCAGGACGAGCAGTACTTC
TRBJ2-5 | . | TRBV29-1 | 11 | few | CSVGGLETQYF | TGCAGCGTCGGGGGTTTGGAGACCCAGTACTTC
TRBJ2-2 | . | TRBV10-3 | 14 | many | CAIRGRWSTGELFF | TGTGCCATCAGAGGAAGATGGAGCACCGGGGAGCTGTTTTTT
TRBJ1-5 | . | TRBV5-1 | 13 | many | CASSLFPNQPQHF | TGCGCCAGCAGCTTGTTTCCCAATCAGCCCCAGCATTTT
TRBJ2-3 | TRBD2 | TRBV20-1 | 18 | . | CRARPGTTILPKTDTQYF | TGCCGTGCTAGACCCGGGACTACGATTCTCCCAAAGACGGATACGCAGTATTTT
TRBJ2-2 | . | TRBV5-1 | 14 | many | CASSFGDNTGELFF | TGCGCCAGCAGCTTTGGGGACAACACCGGGGAGCTGTTTTTT
TRBJ2-7 | . | TRBV5-1 | 16 | few | CASSLEAIQYSDEQYF | TGCGCCAGCAGCTTGGAGGCCATCCAGTATAGCGACGAGCAGTACTTC
TRBJ2-5 | . | TRBV3-1 | 12 | many | CASSPDQETQYF | TGTGCCAGCAGCCCAGACCAAGAGACCCAGTACTTC
TRBJ1-4 | . | TRBV28 | 15 | . | CASSLVRGRDEKLFF | TGTGCCAGCAGTTTAGTAAGGGGCAGGGATGAAAAACTGTTTTTT
TRBJ2-1 | . | TRBV6-5 | 17 | many | CASSPTLWGAEYNEQFF | TGTGCCAGCAGTCCCACCTTGTGGGGGGCGGAATACAATGAGCAGTTCTTC
TRBJ2-5 | . | TRBV10-3 | 13 | few | CAIKGEDQETQYF | TGTGCCATCAAGGGGGAGGACCAAGAGACCCAGTACTTC
TRBJ2-5 | . | TRBV7-6 | 15 | many | CASSLARTAQETQYF | TGTGCCAGCAGCTTAGCCCGGACAGCCCAAGAGACCCAGTACTTC
TRBJ2-2 | . | TRBV18 | 16 | few | CASSARQDSNTGELFF | TGTGCCAGCTCAGCAAGACAGGACTCGAACACCGGGGAGCTGTTTTTT
TRBJ2-2 | . | TRBV7-2 | 14 | few | CASPGGAHPGELFF | TGTGCCAGCCCAGGGGGGGCCCATCCCGGGGAGCTGTTTTTT
TRBJ1-3 | TRBD1 | TRBV3-1 | 20 | few | CASAPWTGLSDGYSGNTIYF | TGTGCCAGCGCACCATGGACAGGGTTATCCGATGGATACTCCGGAAACACCATATATTTT
TRBJ2-5 | . | TRBV11-3 | 13 | many | CASSLADQETQYF | TGTGCCAGCAGCTTAGCCGATCAAGAGACCCAGTACTTC
TRBJ1-2 | TRBD1 | TRBV7-3 | 15 | few | CASSPPPGQGTGYTF | TGTGCCAGCAGCCCCCCCCCGGGACAGGGGACCGGCTACACCTTC
TRBJ2-7 | TRBD2 | TRBV5-7 | 17 | many | CASSFRAGTRVRYEQYF | TGTGCCAGCAGTTTCCGCGCCGGGACTAGAGTCCGCTACGAGCAGTACTTC
TRBJ2-1 | . | TRBV29-1 | 12 | many | CSVGSTGNEQFF | TGCAGCGTTGGTTCAACGGGCAATGAGCAGTTCTTC
TRBJ2-2 | TRBD1 | TRBV3-1 | 15 | . | CATTHTGGGTGELFF | TGTGCCACCACACATACAGGGGGCGGGACCGGGGAGCTGTTTTTT
TRBJ2-5 | . | TRBV12-5 | 16 | . | CASGLTRAPVFETQYF | TGTGCTAGTGGTTTGACTAGGGCCCCGGTATTCGAGACCCAGTACTTC
TRBJ1-1 | . | TRBV12-3/TRBV12-4 | 13 | many | CASIGTGNTEAFF | TGTGCCAGTATCGGGACGGGGAACACTGAAGCTTTCTTT
TRBJ2-3 | . | TRBV2 | 14 | many | CASGRGLSTDTQYF | TGTGCCTCCGGTCGGGGGCTGAGCACAGATACGCAGTATTTT
TRBJ2-3 | . | TRBV7-3 | 15 | . | CASSLGWTSTDTQYF | TGTGCCAGCAGCTTAGGGTGGACGAGCACAGATACGCAGTATTTT
TRBJ2-2 | . | TRBV4-3 | 16 | many | CASSPRGGGSAGELFF | TGCGCCAGCAGCCCACGGGGTGGGGGCTCGGCCGGGGAGCTGTTTTTT
TRBJ1-4 | . | TRBV7-9 | 14 | many | CASSLARGIEKLFF | TGTGCCAGCAGCTTAGCCAGGGGAATCGAAAAACTGTTTTTT
TRBJ2-3 | TRBD2 | TRBV5-1 | 18 | . | CASSSDPGGGVEDDTQYF | TGCGCCAGCAGCTCCGACCCAGGCGGGGGGGTCGAGGATGATACGCAGTATTTT
TRBJ1-2 | . | TRBV4-1 | 14 | . | CASSQDRGNYGYTF | TGCGCCAGCAGCCAAGATAGAGGCAACTATGGCTACACCTTC
TRBJ2-3 | . | TRBV2 | 14 | many | CASIRDKSTDTQYF | TGTGCCAGCATTCGGGACAAATCCACAGATACGCAGTATTTT
TRBJ2-5 | . | TRBV5-1 | 13 | . | CASSLAGLATQYF | TGCGCCAGCAGCTTGGCTGGGTTGGCGACCCAGTACTTC
TRBJ2-1 | . | TRBV20-1 | 15 | . | CSAQLPQYSYNEQFF | TGCAGTGCCCAACTCCCGCAGTACTCCTACAATGAGCAGTTCTTC
TRBJ1-6 | TRBD1 | TRBV13 | 14 | . | CASSMGQVASPLHF | TGTGCCAGCAGCATGGGACAGGTCGCTTCGCCCCTCCACTTT
TRBJ2-1 | . | TRBV7-2 | 17 | many | CASSLAPLLQGFDEQFF | TGTGCCAGCAGCTTAGCCCCCCTCCTGCAGGGTTTCGATGAGCAGTTCTTC
TRBJ2-4 | TRBD1 | TRBV27 | 17 | . | CASSYRGMVGTKNIQYF | TGTGCCAGCAGTTACAGGGGGATGGTTGGGACCAAAAACATTCAGTACTTC
TRBJ1-5 | . | TRBV20-1 | 15 | . | CSAREGEQDNQPQHF | TGCAGTGCTAGGGAAGGAGAACAGGACAATCAGCCCCAGCATTTT